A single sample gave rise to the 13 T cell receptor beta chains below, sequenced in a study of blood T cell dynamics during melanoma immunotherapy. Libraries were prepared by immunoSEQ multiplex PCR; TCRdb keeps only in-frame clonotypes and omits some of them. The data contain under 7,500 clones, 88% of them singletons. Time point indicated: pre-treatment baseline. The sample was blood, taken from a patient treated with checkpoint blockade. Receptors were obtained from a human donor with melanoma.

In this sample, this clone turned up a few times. The CDR3 sequence is CASSLDRGSEKLFF. As DNA, the CDR3 is TGCGCCAGCAGCTTGGACAGGGGGTCCGAAAAACTGTTTTTT. This chain uses TRBV5-1 with TRBJ1-4, with 8 bases identical to TRBD1. The CDR3 contains 14 residues. The junction had 3 bases not matched to a gene; V was cut back by 0 bases and J by 8 bases. The germline V gene has CDR1 SGHRS and CDR2 YFSETQ.

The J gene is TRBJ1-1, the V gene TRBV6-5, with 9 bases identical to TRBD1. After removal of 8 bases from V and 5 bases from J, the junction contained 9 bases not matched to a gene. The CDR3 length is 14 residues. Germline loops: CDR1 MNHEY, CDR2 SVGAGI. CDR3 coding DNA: TGTGCCAGCGGGCCTTACAGGGGGCCGACTGAAGCTTTCTTT. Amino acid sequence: CASGPYRGPTEAFF.

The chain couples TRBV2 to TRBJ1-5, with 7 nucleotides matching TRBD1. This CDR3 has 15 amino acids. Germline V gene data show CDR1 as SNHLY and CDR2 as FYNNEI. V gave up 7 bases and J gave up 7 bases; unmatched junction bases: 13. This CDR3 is CASKGANRDGQPQHF. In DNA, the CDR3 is TGTGCCAGCAAGGGGGCAAACAGGGACGGACAGCCCCAGCATTTT. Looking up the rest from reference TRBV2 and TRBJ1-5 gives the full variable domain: EPEVTQTPSHQVTQMGQEVILRCVPISNHLYFYWYRQILGQKVEFLVSFYNNEISEKSEIFDDQFSVERPDGSNFTLKIRSTKLEDSAMYFCASKGANRDGQPQHFGDGTRLSIL.

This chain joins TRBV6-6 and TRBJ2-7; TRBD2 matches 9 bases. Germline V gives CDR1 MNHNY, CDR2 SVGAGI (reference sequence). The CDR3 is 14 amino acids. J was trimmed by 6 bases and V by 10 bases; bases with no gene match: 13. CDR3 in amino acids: CATRGASGAPEQYF. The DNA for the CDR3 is TGTGCCACCAGGGGGGCTAGCGGGGCCCCCGAGCAGTACTTC.

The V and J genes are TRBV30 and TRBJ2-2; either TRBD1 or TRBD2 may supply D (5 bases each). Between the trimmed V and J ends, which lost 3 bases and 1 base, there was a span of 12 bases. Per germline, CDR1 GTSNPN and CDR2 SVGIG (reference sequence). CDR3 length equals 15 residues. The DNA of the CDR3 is TGTGCCTGGAGAGTACGGGGCAGGAACACCGGGGAGCTGTTTTTT. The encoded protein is CAWRVRGRNTGELFF. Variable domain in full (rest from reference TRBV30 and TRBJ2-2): SQTIHQWPATLVQPVGSPLSLECTVEGTSNPNLYWYRQAAGRGLQLLFYSVGIGQISSEVPQNLSASRPQDRQFILSSKKLLLSDSGFYLCAWRVRGRNTGELFFGEGSRLTVL.

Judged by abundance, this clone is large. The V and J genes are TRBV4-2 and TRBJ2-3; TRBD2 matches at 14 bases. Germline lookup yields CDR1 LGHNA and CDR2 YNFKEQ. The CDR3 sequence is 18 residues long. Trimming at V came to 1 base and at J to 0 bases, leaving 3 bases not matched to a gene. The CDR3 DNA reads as TGTGCCAGCAGCCAAGGACTAGCGGGGGGGCCTAGCACAGATACGCAGTATTTT. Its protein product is CASSQGLAGGPSTDTQYF.

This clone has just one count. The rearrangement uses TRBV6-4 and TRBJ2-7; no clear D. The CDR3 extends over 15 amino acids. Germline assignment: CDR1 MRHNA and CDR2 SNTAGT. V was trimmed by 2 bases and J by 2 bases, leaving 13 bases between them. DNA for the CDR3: TGTGCCAGCAGTGACACCCCCGCCGGCACCTACGAGCAGTACTTC. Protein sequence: CASSDTPAGTYEQYF.

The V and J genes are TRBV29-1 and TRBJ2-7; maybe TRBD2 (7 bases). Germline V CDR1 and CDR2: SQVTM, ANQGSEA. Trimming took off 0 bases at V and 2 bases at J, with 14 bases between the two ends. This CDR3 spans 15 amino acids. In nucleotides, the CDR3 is TGCAGCGTTGAAGATGGGGGGGGGCTTACCTACGAGCAGTACTTC. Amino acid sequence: CSVEDGGGLTYEQYF.

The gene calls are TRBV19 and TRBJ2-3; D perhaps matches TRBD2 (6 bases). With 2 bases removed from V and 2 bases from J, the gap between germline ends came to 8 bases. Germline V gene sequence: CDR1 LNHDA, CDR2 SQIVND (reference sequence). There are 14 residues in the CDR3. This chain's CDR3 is CASSIRTITDTQYF. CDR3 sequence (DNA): TGTGCCAGTAGTATAAGGACTATCACAGATACGCAGTATTTT.

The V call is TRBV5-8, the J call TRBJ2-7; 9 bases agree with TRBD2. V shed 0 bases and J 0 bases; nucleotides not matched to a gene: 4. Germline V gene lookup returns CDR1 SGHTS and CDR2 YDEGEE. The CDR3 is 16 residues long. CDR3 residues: CASSLAGLAASYEQYF. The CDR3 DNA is TGTGCCAGCAGCTTGGCGGGACTAGCCGCCTCCTACGAGCAGTACTTC.

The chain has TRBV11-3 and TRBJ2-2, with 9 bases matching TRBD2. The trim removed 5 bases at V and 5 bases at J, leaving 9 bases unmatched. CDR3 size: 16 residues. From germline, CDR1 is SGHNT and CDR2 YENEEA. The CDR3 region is CASSPGGGAGTGELFF. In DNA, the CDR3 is TGTGCCAGCAGCCCTGGCGGGGGGGCTGGAACCGGGGAGCTGTTTTTT.

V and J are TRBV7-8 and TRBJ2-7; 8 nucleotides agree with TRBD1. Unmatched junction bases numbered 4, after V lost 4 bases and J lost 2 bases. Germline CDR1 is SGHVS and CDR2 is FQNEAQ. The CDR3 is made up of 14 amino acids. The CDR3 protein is CASSSQGAPYEQYF. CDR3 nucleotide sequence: TGTGCCAGCAGCTCTCAGGGGGCCCCCTACGAGCAGTACTTC.

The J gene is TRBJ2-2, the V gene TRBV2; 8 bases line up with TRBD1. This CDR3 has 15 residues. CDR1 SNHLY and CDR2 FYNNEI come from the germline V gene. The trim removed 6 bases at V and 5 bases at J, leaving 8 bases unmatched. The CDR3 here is CASRIRQGRTGELFF. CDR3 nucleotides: TGTGCCAGCAGGATCCGACAGGGGCGAACCGGGGAGCTGTTTTTT.